Below, 22 T cell receptor beta chains from the same sample are listed, as sequenced in a study of OX40 agonist ivuxolimab in advanced cancers. Generated by immunoSEQ multiplex PCR, the TCRdb table keeps only in-frame clones and is missing some. The table includes fewer than 75,000 clones, over 75% detected once. The specimen was CD4+ or CD8+ T cells sorted from blood, collected in a trial of the OX40 agonist ivuxolimab. Receptors originate from an adult with an advanced solid tumor such as melanoma, head and neck, liver or kidney cancer.

The chain carries TRBV6-5 and TRBJ2-1; D not resolved. CDR3 size: 15 residues. Germline V lookup: CDR1 MNHEY, CDR2 SVGAGI. Deletions cut 0 bases from V and 9 bases from J, with 15 bases between. Here the CDR3 reads CASSYSPGDAPEQFF. In DNA, the CDR3 is TGTGCCAGCAGTTACTCGCCCGGTGATGCTCCTGAGCAGTTCTTC.

This clone was observed a few times. The genes are TRBV6-4 and TRBJ2-7; D remains unclear. Germline V CDR1 and CDR2: MRHNA, SNTAGT. V was shortened by 10 bases and J by 5 bases, with 9 bases between the two germline ends. The CDR3 spans 10 residues. The CDR3 nucleotides read TGTGCCATCGGACGCGACGAGCAGTACGTC. Translating it yields CAIGRDEQYV.

The V call is TRBV5-8, the J call TRBJ1-2; unclear D gene. Germline CDR1 and CDR2: SGHTS and YDEGEE. The CDR3 length is 14 residues. V was clipped by 0 bases and J by 2 bases, with 8 bases between them. CDR3 DNA sequence: TGTGCCAGCAGCTTGGTAGACGGGAACTATGGCTACACCTTC. Residues: CASSLVDGNYGYTF. The full variable domain, in which reference TRBV5-8 and TRBJ1-2 provide the parts outside the CDR3, is EAGVTQSPTHLIKTRGQQATLRCSPISGHTSVYWYQQALGLGLQFLLWYDEGEERNRGNFPPRFSGRQFPNYSSELNVNALELEDSALYLCASSLVDGNYGYTFGSGTRLTVV.

In this sample, this clone turned up a few times. This chain links TRBV14 with TRBJ1-2, with 10 bases lining up with TRBD1. Germline CDR1 and CDR2: SGHDN and FVKESK. Trimming at V came to 3 bases and at J to 7 bases, leaving 8 bases not matched to a gene. The length of the CDR3 is 15 residues. The CDR3: CASSQGTGVLTGYTF. In DNA, the CDR3 is TGTGCCAGCAGCCAGGGGACAGGGGTTCTGACTGGCTACACCTTC. Complete variable domain (other parts from reference TRBV14 and TRBJ1-2): EAGVTQFPSHSVIEKGQTVTLRCDPISGHDNLYWYRRVMGKEIKFLLHFVKESKQDESGMPNNRFLAERTGGTYSTLKVQPAELEDSGVYFCASSQGTGVLTGYTFGSGTRLTVV.

This rearrangement joins TRBV19 to TRBJ2-2; maybe TRBD2 (5 bases). The CDR3 is 15 residues long. Germline assignment: CDR1 LNHDA and CDR2 SQIVND (reference sequence). Trimming stripped 7 bases from V and 2 bases from J, with 14 bases between. CDR3 loop: CASTQRETNTGELFF. DNA for the CDR3: TGTGCCAGTACCCAACGGGAAACCAACACCGGGGAGCTGTTTTTT.

The J gene is TRBJ2-2, the V gene TRBV7-2, with D possibly TRBD1 on 6 matching bases. Per the germline V gene, CDR1 is SGHTA and CDR2 is FQGNSA. V was pared by 1 base and J by 0 bases, with 15 bases between. The CDR3 totals 18 residues. The CDR3 bases are TGTGCCAGCAGCTTAGAGGGACACCTTACCACGAACACCGGGGAGCTGTTTTTT. Translated: CASSLEGHLTTNTGELFF.

V and J are TRBV21-1 and TRBJ2-6; TRBD2, as called in the table, went unchecked against the DNA. TRBV21-1 is a pseudogene segment. This CDR3 region has 16 residues. The CDR3 here is CASRPGAGTGANVLTF. CDR3 DNA sequence: TGTGCCAGCAGGCCCGGAGCGGGGACTGGGGCCAACGTCCTGACTTTC.

CDR3 DNA: TGTGCCAGCAGCATGGGACAGTATAATGAAAAACTGTTTTTT. It translates to CASSMGQYNEKLFF. The genes are TRBV5-4 and TRBJ1-4; 7 positions agree with TRBD1. V dropped 4 bases and J dropped 4; count of bases not matched to a gene: 4. This CDR3 is built from 14 residues. The V gene's germline CDR1 is SGHNT and CDR2 YYREEE (reference sequence). The full variable domain, in which reference TRBV5-4 and TRBJ1-4 provide the parts outside the CDR3, is ETGVTQSPTHLIKTRGQQVTLRCSSQSGHNTVSWYQQALGQGPQFIFQYYREEENGRGNFPPRFSGLQFPNYSSELNVNALELDDSALYLCASSMGQYNEKLFFGSGTQLSVL.

This clone has only a few counts. The chain is built from TRBV5-1 and TRBJ1-2, with a possible D match to TRBD1 (5 bases). There are 16 residues in the CDR3. From germline, CDR1 is SGHRS and CDR2 YFSETQ. V was clipped by 0 bases and J by 6 bases, with 18 bases between them. Written as DNA, the CDR3 is TGCGCCAGCAGCTTGGACGTTTCAAACGGGGGTAATGGCTACACCTTC. Translating it yields CASSLDVSNGGNGYTF.

This clone was found once. The V call is TRBV10-3, the J call TRBJ1-3, with D uncertain. V lost 4 bases and J 0 bases, leaving 10 bases between the germline ends. There are 15 residues in the CDR3. CDR1 and CDR2 (germline): ENHRY, SYGVKD. The CDR3 DNA is TGTGCCATCAGTGCGGTAAAGCGCTCTGGAAACACCATATATTTT. Its protein product is CAISAVKRSGNTIYF.

J is TRBJ1-1 and V is TRBV19, with D hard to call. CDR3 length: 13 amino acids. V shed 2 bases and J shed 0 bases, with 4 bases lying between them. CDR1 and CDR2 from the germline V gene are LNHDA and SQIVND (reference sequence). Here the CDR3 reads CASSIFMNTEAFF. The CDR3 DNA follows: TGTGCCAGTAGTATATTCATGAACACTGAAGCTTTCTTT.

V gene TRBV15 combines with J gene TRBJ1-2; D is perhaps TRBD1 (6 bases). Trimming cost V 0 bases and J 4 bases, with 12 bases left between them. This CDR3 has 15 amino acids. In germline, CDR1 is LNHNV, CDR2 YYDKDF (reference sequence). This CDR3 is CATSRERGFTYGYTF. CDR3 in DNA: TGTGCCACCAGCAGAGAAAGGGGGTTTACCTATGGCTACACCTTC. The variable domain in full, completed from reference TRBV15 and TRBJ1-2, reads DAMVIQNPRYQVTQFGKPVTLSCSQTLNHNVMYWYQQKSSQAPKLLFHYYDKDFNNEADTPDNFQSRRPNTSFCFLDIRSPGLGDTAMYLCATSRERGFTYGYTFGSGTRLTVV.

The chain links TRBV7-2 to TRBJ2-3, with 9 nucleotides matching TRBD2. The CDR3 consists of 14 residues. V trimming: 6 bases; J trimming: 4 bases; junction bases outside the gene matches: 5. Germline V gene lookup returns CDR1 SGHTA and CDR2 FQGNSA. The CDR3 loop reads CASRSSGGPDTQYF. The CDR3 DNA reads as TGTGCCAGCAGATCAAGCGGGGGGCCAGATACGCAGTATTTT.

This clone was counted once. The chain combines TRBV4-3 with TRBJ1-1; D ambiguous. The length of the CDR3 is 14 residues. Germline CDR1 and CDR2: LGHNA and YSLEER. V lost 0 bases to trimming and J lost 3 bases, with 8 bases between them. CDR3 DNA sequence: TGCGCCAGCAGCCAAGATCCACAGTACACTGAAGCTTTCTTT. Residues: CASSQDPQYTEAFF.

This rearrangement joins TRBV15 to TRBJ1-6; no clear D. CDR1 is LNHNV and CDR2 is YYDKDF in the germline V gene (reference sequence). CDR3 length: 14 amino acids. Between the trimmed V and J ends, which lost 3 bases and 10 bases, there was a span of 13 bases. The CDR3 bases are TGTGCCACCAGCAGTGTCACCGTCTCATCACCCCTCCACTTT. It yields the protein CATSSVTVSSPLHF.

This clone was seen once. The chain uses TRBV4-1 and TRBJ1-3; D unclear. CDR3 length equals 16 residues. Per germline, CDR1 MGHRA and CDR2 YSYEKL. V lost 1 base, J lost 2 bases, and 12 bases lay in between. The CDR3 DNA reads TGCGCCAGCAGCCAAGGGCGTGGTGGGACTGGAAACACCATATATTTT. Amino acid sequence: CASSQGRGGTGNTIYF.

This chain joins TRBV29-1 and TRBJ1-1; D gene uncertain. CDR1 is SQVTM and CDR2 is ANQGSEA in the germline V gene. V dropped 8 bases and J dropped 3 bases, with 7 bases sitting between them. This CDR3 is built from 10 residues. CDR3: CSTLDTEAFF. The CDR3 nucleotides read TGCAGCACCCTCGACACTGAAGCTTTCTTT.

The chain couples TRBV11-2 to TRBJ2-3, with D hard to call. Germline CDR1 and CDR2: SGHAT and FQNNGV. Trimming shortened V by 3 bases and J by 2 bases, and 18 bases separated the two germline ends. The CDR3 has 17 amino acids. The CDR3 coding sequence is TGTGCCAGCAGCTTCTTTCTGTCGGCGACTTACACAGATACGCAGTATTTT. It translates to CASSFFLSATYTDTQYF.

Only a few counts were recorded for this clone. V and J are TRBV28 and TRBJ1-2, with TRBD1 matching over 7 bases. Unmatched junction bases numbered 10, after V lost 5 bases and J lost 4 bases. CDR1 and CDR2 (germline): MDHEN, SYDVKM. The CDR3 has 15 residues. CDR3 sequence: CASSPGGSYSYGYTF. The DNA of the CDR3 is TGTGCCAGCAGTCCAGGGGGATCCTATAGCTATGGCTACACCTTC.

This chain connects TRBV7-9 to TRBJ1-2, with D possibly being TRBD1 (6 bases). CDR1 SEHNR and CDR2 FQNEAQ come from the germline V gene (reference sequence). The CDR3 runs 15 residues. V gave up 4 bases and J gave up 4 bases, with 16 bases separating them. In DNA, the CDR3 is TGTGCCAGCAGCTCCTTAACAGGGAAGAGCTATGGCTACACCTTC. Translation gives CASSSLTGKSYGYTF.

The genes are TRBV9 and TRBJ2-1; D might be TRBD2 (6 bases). Trimming cost V 0 bases and J 2 bases, with 9 bases left between them. The CDR3 sequence is 15 residues long. Looked up from germline, CDR1 is SGDLS and CDR2 is YYNGEE. CDR3 sequence (DNA): TGTGCCAGCAGCGTAGAGGGGAGGCCCTACAATGAGCAGTTCTTC. This sequence encodes CASSVEGRPYNEQFF.

V usage is TRBV10-1 and J usage is TRBJ2-1; the D gene is possibly TRBD1 (6 bases). The CDR3 is 14 amino acids. The V and J ends lost 8 bases and 12 bases respectively, with 23 bases between them. Germline lookup yields CDR1 WNHNN and CDR2 SYGVQD (reference sequence). CDR3 bases: TGCGCCAGCCCCAGAGGGGCGGAAGTACAGGGGCAGTTCTTC. It specifies CASPRGAEVQGQFF.